Listed here are 12 T cell receptor beta chains from one sample, sequenced in a study of T cell changes during pregnancy in multiple sclerosis. Only in-frame clones appear in the TCRdb table, and some are missing; sequencing was by immunoSEQ multiplex PCR. The table shows tens of thousands of clones, with just over 90% occurring only once. The sample in question was peripheral blood, obtained in the second trimester of pregnancy. These receptors were taken from a female donor with multiple sclerosis, enrolled in a pregnancy study.

V and J are TRBV5-4 and TRBJ2-1; D possibly corresponds to TRBD2 (5 bases). V gave up 5 bases and J gave up 7 bases, with 16 bases separating them. The germline V gene has CDR1 SGHNT and CDR2 YYREEE (reference sequence). The CDR3 extends over 14 amino acids. The CDR3 region is CASRAELGENEQFF. In DNA form, the CDR3 reads TGTGCCAGCAGAGCGGAGCTCGGAGAAAATGAGCAGTTCTTC. The whole variable domain, filled in from reference TRBV5-4 and TRBJ2-1, reads ETGVTQSPTHLIKTRGQQVTLRCSSQSGHNTVSWYQQALGQGPQFIFQYYREEENGRGNFPPRFSGLQFPNYSSELNVNALELDDSALYLCASRAELGENEQFFGPGTRLTVL.

This chain uses TRBV18 with TRBJ2-5; TRBD2 matches 8 bases. V lost 5 bases, J lost 5 bases, and 10 bases stayed unmatched. From germline, CDR1 is KGHSH and CDR2 LQKENI. This CDR3 is built from 15 residues. The CDR3 reads CASSSRAGVVETQYF. CDR3 in DNA: TGTGCCAGCTCATCCAGAGCGGGAGTCGTTGAGACCCAGTACTTC.

The genes are TRBV4-3 and TRBJ2-7; 7 nucleotides match TRBD2. Germline V gives CDR1 LGHNA, CDR2 YSLEER. Germline trimming cut 3 bases from V and 0 bases from J; bases unmatched to any gene: 8. This CDR3 region has 16 residues. For the CDR3, the DNA is TGCGCCAGCAGCCAGGGGGACTACCCGAGCTCCTACGAGCAGTACTTC. This encodes CASSQGDYPSSYEQYF.

This chain uses TRBV4-1 with TRBJ1-5; D ambiguous. V was shortened by 1 base and J by 5 bases, with 15 bases between the two germline ends. From germline, CDR1 is MGHRA and CDR2 YSYEKL. This CDR3 has 16 residues. CDR3 in DNA: TGCGCCAGCAGCCAAGGGGCTGGAGGGAAGGATCAGCCCCAGCATTTT. Translating gives CASSQGAGGKDQPQHF.

The chain uses TRBV5-1 and TRBJ2-5; 8 bases match TRBD2. The V gene's germline CDR1 is SGHRS and CDR2 YFSETQ. V shed 0 bases and J 2 bases; nucleotides not matched to a gene: 6. The CDR3 is 16 residues long. The CDR3 DNA reads as TGCGCCAGCAGCTTGGAGTTTAGCGGGATACAAGAGACCCAGTACTTC. This encodes CASSLEFSGIQETQYF.

The rearrangement links TRBV27 to TRBJ1-5; 8 bases are a match to TRBD1. From germline, CDR1 is MNHEY and CDR2 SMNVEV (reference sequence). CDR3 length: 14 residues. V was pared by 6 bases and J by 6 bases, with 7 bases of the junction left unmatched. CDR3 DNA sequence: TGTGCCAGCAGGCGACAGGGGAAGGGTCAGCCCCAGCATTTT. Amino acid sequence: CASRRQGKGQPQHF.

The chain joins TRBV5-4 to TRBJ2-5; 9 nucleotides match TRBD2. The V segment lost 4 bases and the J segment 4 bases; nucleotides outside the gene matches: 8. Germline CDR1 is SGHNT and CDR2 is YYREEE (reference sequence). The CDR3 is made up of 15 amino acids. The CDR3 region has the DNA TGTGCCAGCAGCGTCAGAAGAGCGGGAGGAGAGACCCAGTACTTC. It codes for CASSVRRAGGETQYF.

This clone was found once. The gene calls are TRBV5-8 and TRBJ1-1, with unresolved D. In germline, CDR1 is SGHTS, CDR2 YDEGEE. Between the trimmed V and J ends, which lost 0 bases and 8 bases, there was a span of 11 bases. The CDR3 has 13 residues. The CDR3 DNA follows: TGTGCCAGCAGCTTGGCCGGAGGCAGGGAAGCTTTCTTT. Encoded protein: CASSLAGGREAFF.

The genes are TRBV19 and TRBJ1-1, with TRBD1 as a possible D gene (6 bases). Germline values: CDR1 LNHDA, CDR2 SQIVND (reference sequence). CDR3 length: 13 residues. With 6 bases removed from V and 4 bases from J, the gap between germline ends came to 12 bases. The CDR3 is CASRNQGITEAFF. In nucleotides, the CDR3 is TGTGCCAGTAGGAATCAGGGGATCACTGAAGCTTTCTTT.

CDR3 DNA sequence: TGCAGCGTTGGCGGACTAGCGGGAGGGTATACGCAGTATTTT. Its protein product is CSVGGLAGGYTQYF. The chain has TRBV29-1 and TRBJ2-3; 15 bases line up with TRBD2. Germline V gene data show CDR1 as SQVTM and CDR2 as ANQGSEA. This CDR3 spans 14 amino acids. V was clipped by 4 bases and J by 7 bases; unmatched bases: 3.

J is TRBJ2-1 and V is TRBV13, with a tentative D call TRBD1 (7 bases). Germline V lookup: CDR1 PRHDT, CDR2 FYEKMQ (reference sequence). The ends were cut back, 8 bases at V and 9 bases at J, with 20 bases in the middle. The CDR3 is 14 amino acids. CDR3 sequence: CASRPQGGVSEQFF. CDR3 nucleotides: TGTGCCAGCCGGCCCCAGGGGGGTGTCAGTGAGCAGTTCTTC.

The chain joins TRBV25-1 to TRBJ1-5, with D hard to call. CDR1 and CDR2 (germline): MGHDK, SYGVNS. V was shortened by 4 bases and J by 3 bases, with 10 bases between the two germline ends. There are 14 residues in the CDR3. CDR3 sequence: CASSAISDNQPQHF. The CDR3 DNA follows: TGTGCCAGCAGTGCGATTAGCGACAATCAGCCCCAGCATTTT.